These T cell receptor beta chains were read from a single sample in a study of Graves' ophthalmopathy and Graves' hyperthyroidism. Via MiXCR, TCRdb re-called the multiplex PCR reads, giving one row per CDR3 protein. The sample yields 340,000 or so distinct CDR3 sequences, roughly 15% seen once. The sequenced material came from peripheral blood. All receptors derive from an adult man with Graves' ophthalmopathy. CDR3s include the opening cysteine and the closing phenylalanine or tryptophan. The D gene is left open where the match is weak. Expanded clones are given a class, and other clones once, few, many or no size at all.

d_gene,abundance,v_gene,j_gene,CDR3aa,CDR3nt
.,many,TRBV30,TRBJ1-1,CAWSVFEGKNTEAFF,TGTGCCTGGAGTGTATTCGAGGGGAAGAACACTGAAGCTTTCTTT
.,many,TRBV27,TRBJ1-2,CASRMADLAYGYTF,TGTGCCAGCAGGATGGCAGATCTGGCCTATGGCTACACCTTC
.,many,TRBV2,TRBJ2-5,CASEGLGGQETQHF,TGTGCCAGCGAAGGGCTAGGGGGACAAGAGACCCAGCACTTC
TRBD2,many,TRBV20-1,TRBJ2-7,CSARDGTSGGYEQYF,TGCAGTGCTAGAGATGGGACTAGCGGGGGCTACGAGCAGTACTTC
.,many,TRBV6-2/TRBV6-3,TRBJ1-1,CASSSTAAAEAFF,TGTGCCAGCAGTTCGACCGCTGCGGCTGAAGCTTTCTTT
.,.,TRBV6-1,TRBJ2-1,CASRVTALREQFF,TGTGCCAGCAGAGTGACAGCCCTACGAGAGCAGTTCTTC
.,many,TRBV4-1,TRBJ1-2,CASSQGGEVYYGYTF,TGCGCCAGCAGCCAAGGAGGGGAAGTGTACTATGGCTACACCTTC
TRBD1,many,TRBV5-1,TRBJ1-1,CASSMGQRNTEAFF,TGCGCCAGCAGCATGGGACAGAGGAACACTGAAGCTTTCTTT
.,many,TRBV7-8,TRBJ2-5,CASSLVGYRLQETQYF,TGTGCCAGCAGCTTAGTAGGGTACAGACTACAAGAGACCCAGTACTTC
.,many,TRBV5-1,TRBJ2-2,CASSLVAGAGELFF,TGCGCCAGCAGCTTGGTGGCAGGGGCCGGGGAGCTGTTTTTT
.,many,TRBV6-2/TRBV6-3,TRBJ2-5,CASSEDVRSIKTQYF,TGTGCCAGCAGTGAGGACGTACGATCCATAAAGACCCAGTACTTC
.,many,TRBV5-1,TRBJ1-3,CASSLEGGNTIYF,TGCGCCAGCAGCTTGGAAGGTGGAAACACCATATATTTT
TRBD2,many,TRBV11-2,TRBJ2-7,CASSASGLSSYEQYF,TGTGCCAGCAGTGCTAGCGGCCTCAGCTCCTACGAGCAGTACTTC
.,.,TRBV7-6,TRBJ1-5,CASSAGVGNQPQHF,TGTGCCAGCAGCGCAGGGGTCGGCAATCAGCCCCAGCATTTT
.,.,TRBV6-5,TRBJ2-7,CAISYRDEQYF,TGTGCCATCAGCTACCGGGATGAGCAGTACTTC
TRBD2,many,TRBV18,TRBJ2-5,CASSQTGGETQYF,TGTGCCAGCTCACAAACGGGAGGGGAGACCCAGTACTTC
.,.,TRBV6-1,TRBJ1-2,CASSRTPGQNYGYTF,TGTGCCAGCAGTCGAACCCCGGGACAAAACTATGGCTACACCTTC
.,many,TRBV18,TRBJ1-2,CASLSRTDNYGYTF,TGTGCCAGCTTATCGAGGACAGACAACTATGGCTACACCTTC
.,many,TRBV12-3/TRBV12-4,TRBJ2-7,CASSLSGGSSYEQYF,TGTGCCAGCAGTTTATCTGGCGGTAGCTCCTACGAGCAGTACTTC
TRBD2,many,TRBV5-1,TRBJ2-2,CASSLFAGENTGELFF,TGCGCCAGCAGCTTGTTCGCGGGAGAGAACACCGGGGAGCTGTTTTTT
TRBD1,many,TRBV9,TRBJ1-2,CASTNDRGSSGYTF,TGTGCCAGCACCAATGACAGGGGGAGTAGTGGCTACACCTTC
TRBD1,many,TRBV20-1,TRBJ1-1,CSAQSTGGTEAFF,TGCAGTGCCCAATCGACAGGGGGCACTGAAGCTTTCTTT
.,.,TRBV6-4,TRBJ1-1,CATSTAGTEAIF,TGTGCCACCTCGACAGCGGGCACTGAAGCTATCTTT
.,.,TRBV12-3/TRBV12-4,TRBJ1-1,CASLSGRAEAFF,TGTGCCAGCCTCAGCGGACGCGCTGAAGCTTTCTTT
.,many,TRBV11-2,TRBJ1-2,CASSSDPRISGYTF,TGTGCCAGCAGCTCGGACCCCAGGATCTCTGGCTACACCTTC
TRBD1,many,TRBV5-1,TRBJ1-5,CASSLQGTDQPQHF,TGCGCCAGCAGCCTACAGGGGACGGATCAGCCCCAGCATTTT
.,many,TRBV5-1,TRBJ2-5,CASSLVRLQETQYF,TGCGCCAGCAGCTTGGTCCGGCTACAAGAGACCCAGTACTTC
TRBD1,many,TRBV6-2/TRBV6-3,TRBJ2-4,CASSYSETGIFERAKNIQYF,TGTGCCAGCAGTTACTCCGAGACAGGGATTTTTGAGAGGGCCAAAAACATTCAGTACTTC
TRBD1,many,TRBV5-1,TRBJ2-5,CASSLDRGETQYF,TGTGCCAGCAGCTTAGACAGGGGAGAGACCCAGTACTTC
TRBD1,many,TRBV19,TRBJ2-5,CASSLGTVIQETQYF,TGTGCCAGTAGTCTCGGGACAGTGATCCAAGAGACCCAGTACTTC
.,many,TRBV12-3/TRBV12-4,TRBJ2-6,CASSFSQGFNVLTF,TGTGCCAGCAGTTTTTCGCAGGGATTCAACGTCCTGACTTTC
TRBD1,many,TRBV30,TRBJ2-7,CACRRTGAYEQYF,TGTGCCTGCCGTCGGACAGGAGCCTACGAGCAGTACTTC
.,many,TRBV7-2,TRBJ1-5,CASSPDTNQPQHF,TGTGCCAGCAGCCCGGACACAAATCAGCCCCAGCATTTT
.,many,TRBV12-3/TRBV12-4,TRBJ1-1,CASSSQFYTEAFF,TGTGCCAGCAGTTCTCAGTTCTACACTGAAGCTTTCTTT
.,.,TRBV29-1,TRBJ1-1,CSVERRERRGTEAFF,TGCAGCGTTGAAAGGCGGGAGCGTAGGGGCACTGAAGCTTTCTTT
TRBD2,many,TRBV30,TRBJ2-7,CAWSVSSGGIEQYF,TGTGCCTGGAGTGTATCCAGCGGGGGGATCGAGCAGTACTTC
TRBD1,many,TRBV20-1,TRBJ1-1,CSAREQGLLRNTEAFF,TGCAGTGCTAGAGAACAGGGGCTGTTGCGGAACACTGAAGCTTTCTTT